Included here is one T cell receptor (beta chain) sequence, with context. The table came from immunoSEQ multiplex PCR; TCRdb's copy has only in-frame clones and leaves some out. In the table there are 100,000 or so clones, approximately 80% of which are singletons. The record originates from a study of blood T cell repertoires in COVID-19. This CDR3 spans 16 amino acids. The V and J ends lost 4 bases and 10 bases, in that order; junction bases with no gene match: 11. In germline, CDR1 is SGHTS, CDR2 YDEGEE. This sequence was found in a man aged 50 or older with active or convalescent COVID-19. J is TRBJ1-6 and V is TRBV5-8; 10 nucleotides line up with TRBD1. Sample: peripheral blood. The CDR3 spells CASSLMIGQGGSPLHF. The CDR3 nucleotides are TGTGCCAGCAGCCTGATGATAGGACAGGGGGGATCACCCCTCCACTTT.